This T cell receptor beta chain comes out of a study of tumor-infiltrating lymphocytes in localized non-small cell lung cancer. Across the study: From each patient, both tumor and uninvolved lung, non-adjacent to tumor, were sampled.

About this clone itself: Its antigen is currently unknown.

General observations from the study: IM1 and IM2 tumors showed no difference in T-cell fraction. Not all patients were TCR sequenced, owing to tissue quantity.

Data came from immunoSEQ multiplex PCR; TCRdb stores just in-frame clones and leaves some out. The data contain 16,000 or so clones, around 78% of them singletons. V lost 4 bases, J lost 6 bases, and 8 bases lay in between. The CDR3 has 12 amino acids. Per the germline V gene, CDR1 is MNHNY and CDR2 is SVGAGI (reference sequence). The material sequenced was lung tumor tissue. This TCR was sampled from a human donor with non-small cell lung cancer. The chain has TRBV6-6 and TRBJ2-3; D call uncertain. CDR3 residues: CASSWSGDTQYF. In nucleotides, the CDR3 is TGTGCCAGCAGTTGGAGTGGGGATACGCAGTATTTT.